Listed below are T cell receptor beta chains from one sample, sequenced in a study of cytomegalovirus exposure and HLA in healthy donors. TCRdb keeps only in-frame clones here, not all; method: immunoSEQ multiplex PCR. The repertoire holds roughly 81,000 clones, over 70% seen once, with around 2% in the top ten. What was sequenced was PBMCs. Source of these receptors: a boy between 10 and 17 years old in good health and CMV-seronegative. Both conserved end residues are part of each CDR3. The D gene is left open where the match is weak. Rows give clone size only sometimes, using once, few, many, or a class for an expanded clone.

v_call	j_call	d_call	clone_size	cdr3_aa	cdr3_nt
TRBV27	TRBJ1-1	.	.	CASSLQGKAFF	TGTGCCAGCAGTTTACAGGGTAAAGCTTTCTTT
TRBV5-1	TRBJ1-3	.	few	CASSYEGSGNTIYF	TGCGCCAGCAGCTACGAGGGCTCTGGAAACACCATATATTTT
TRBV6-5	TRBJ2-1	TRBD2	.	CASSPGTSLHEQFF	TGTGCCAGCAGCCCAGGGACTAGCCTGCATGAGCAGTTCTTC
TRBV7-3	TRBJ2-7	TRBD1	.	CASSVDRGPYEQYF	TGTGCCAGCAGCGTAGACAGGGGGCCGTACGAGCAGTACTTC
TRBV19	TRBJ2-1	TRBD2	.	CASSIDASGPYNEQFF	TGTGCCAGTAGTATAGACGCTAGCGGGCCTTACAATGAGCAGTTCTTC
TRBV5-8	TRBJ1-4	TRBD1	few	CASSFQGAATNEKLFF	TGTGCCAGCAGCTTTCAGGGGGCCGCAACTAATGAAAAACTGTTTTTT
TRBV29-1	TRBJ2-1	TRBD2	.	CSVEDTGGLAGRVRFNEQFF	TGCAGCGTTGAAGACACAGGGGGACTAGCGGGTAGGGTTCGATTCAATGAGCAGTTCTTC
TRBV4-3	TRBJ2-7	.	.	CASSQDSGEQYF	TGCGCCAGCAGCCAAGATTCCGGCGAGCAGTACTTC
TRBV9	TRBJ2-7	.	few	CASSVTGSGAYEQYF	TGTGCCAGCAGCGTTACAGGAAGTGGAGCCTACGAGCAGTACTTC
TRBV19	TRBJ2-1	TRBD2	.	CASSIGSGNNNEQFF	TGTGCCAGTAGTATAGGTAGCGGGAATAACAATGAGCAGTTCTTC
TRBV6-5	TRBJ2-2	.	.	CASSSRENTGELFF	TGTGCCAGCAGTTCCCGAGAGAACACCGGGGAGCTGTTTTTT
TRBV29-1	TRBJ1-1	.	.	CSVEGGTQEAFF	TGCAGCGTTGAAGGAGGCACGCAGGAAGCTTTCTTT
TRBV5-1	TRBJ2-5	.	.	CASGSPEPGQLETQYF	TGCGCCAGCGGATCTCCAGAACCGGGACAACTAGAGACCCAGTACTTC
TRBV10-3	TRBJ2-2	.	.	CAISEPGWGMSPGELFF	TGTGCCATCAGTGAGCCGGGATGGGGTATGTCTCCGGGGGAGCTGTTTTTT
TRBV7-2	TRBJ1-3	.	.	CASSPSRGNTIYF	TGTGCCAGCAGCCCCTCGAGGGGAAACACCATATATTTT
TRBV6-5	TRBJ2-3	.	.	CASSRAVHSTDTQYF	TGTGCCAGCAGTAGAGCGGTACACAGCACAGATACGCAGTATTTT
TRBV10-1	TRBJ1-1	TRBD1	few	CASSDPGTGLTEAFF	TGCGCCAGCAGTGACCCCGGGACAGGGCTCACTGAAGCTTTCTTT
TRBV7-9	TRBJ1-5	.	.	CASSPGGTPQPQHF	TGTGCCAGCAGCCCAGGTGGAACACCCCAGCCCCAGCATTTT
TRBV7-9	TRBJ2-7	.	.	CASSLGDTSYEQYF	TGTGCCAGCAGCTTAGGGGACACTTCCTACGAGCAGTACTTC
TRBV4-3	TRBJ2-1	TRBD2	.	CASSQVGGGGARNEQFF	TGCGCCAGCAGCCAAGTGGGGGGCGGGGGGGCGAGGAATGAGCAGTTCTTC
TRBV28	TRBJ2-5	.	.	CATRAGQGVGETQYF	TGTGCCACCAGGGCGGGGCAGGGGGTCGGGGAGACCCAGTACTTC
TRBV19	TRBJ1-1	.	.	CASSIRGAEAFF	TGTGCCAGTAGTATACGGGGGGCTGAAGCTTTCTTT